This TCR beta chain stems from a study of blood T cell repertoires in COVID-19. Study information: PBMCs, B-cell-depleted T cells, or T cells were the source of the cDNA or gDNA that made up the material.

Sequenced by immunoSEQ multiplex PCR; TCRdb stores in-frame clones only, minus some. The sample shows about 120,000 clones, over 75% of them seen only once. Enrolment of Seattle patients took place during active infection, and they were followed longitudinally. CDR3 length equals 15 residues. V was pared by 5 bases and J by 2 bases, with 5 bases of the junction left unmatched. Looked up from germline, CDR1 is SGHTA and CDR2 is FQGNSA. The sample taken for sequencing was peripheral blood. The sequence derives from a man aged 25-45 years with COVID-19, enrolled during active disease. V is TRBV7-2 and J is TRBJ1-5; 8 nucleotides line up with TRBD1. The CDR3 region has the DNA TGTGCCAGCAGCACTTTGACAGGGGGCAATCAGCCCCAGCATTTT. Amino acids: CASSTLTGGNQPQHF.